Listed below are T cell receptor beta chains from one sample, sequenced in a study of blood T cell repertoires in COVID-19. Clones were sequenced by immunoSEQ multiplex PCR, and TCRdb holds only the in-frame ones, with some missing. The sample has around 270,000 clones, roughly 84% seen once; the top ten hold 0.87%. Sample: peripheral blood. The receptor set was obtained from a human donor with COVID-19, enrolled during active disease. The donor label of this sample is uncertain. The CDR3 runs from the conserved cysteine through the conserved F or W. The D gene is left open where the match is weak. The size entry is marked missing in some rows and otherwise reads once, few, many or a size class.

>TRBJ2-7|14|TRBV3-1/TRBV3-2|once|.
TGTGCCAGCAGCCAAGCCGGGACAAACTACGAGCAGTACTTC
CASSQAGTNYEQYF
>TRBJ2-7|16|TRBV10-3|.|.
TGTGCCATCAGTGAGTCAGCCGGGGAGGGGGGGTACGAGCAGTACTTC
CAISESAGEGGYEQYF
>TRBJ2-2|13|TRBV12-3/TRBV12-4|.|.
TGTGCCAGCATGGAATGGGCCACCGGGGAGCTGTTTTTT
CASMEWATGELFF
>TRBJ1-3|15|TRBV7-9|.|TRBD1
TGTGCCAGCAGCCCGGACAGGGGTTCTGGAAACACCATATATTTT
CASSPDRGSGNTIYF
>TRBJ2-5|12|TRBV6-2/TRBV6-3|.|.
TGTGCCAGCAGTCCACTCCAAGAGACCCAGTACTTC
CASSPLQETQYF
>TRBJ1-5|13|TRBV2|.|.
TGTGCCAGCAGTCCCCAAGCGGTTCAGCCCCAGCATTTT
CASSPQAVQPQHF
>TRBJ1-1|14|TRBV3-1/TRBV3-2|.|.
TGTGCCAGCAGCCCGACAGGACAGTTTGGTGAAGCTTTCTTT
CASSPTGQFGEAFF
>TRBJ2-2|19|TRBV19|few|.
TGTGCCAGTAGCCACCTAGCCCTTTTCTCAGGGGCGAACACCGGGGAGCTGTTTTTT
CASSHLALFSGANTGELFF
>TRBJ2-7|16|TRBV5-1|few|TRBD2
TGCGCCAGCAGGCCTAGTCTAGCGGTAATTTCCTACGAGCAGTACTTC
CASRPSLAVISYEQYF
>TRBJ2-2|16|TRBV20-1|.|TRBD1
TGCAGTGCTAGTACGGTCGGGGGACAGGGGACCGGGGAGCTGTTTTTT
CSASTVGGQGTGELFF
>TRBJ2-2|13|TRBV5-1|many|.
TGCGCCAGCAGCTACAGGGCCTCCGGGGAGCTGTTTTTT
CASSYRASGELFF
>TRBJ1-1|15|TRBV10-3|.|.
TGTGCCATCAGTGAGTCGGAGAGCTCGAACACTGAAGCTTTCTTT
CAISESESSNTEAFF
>TRBJ2-1|16|TRBV27|.|TRBD1
TGTGCCAGCAGGGGGGAGGACAGGGGAGGGTACAATGAGCAGTTCTTC
CASRGEDRGGYNEQFF
>TRBJ2-2|14|TRBV30|.|TRBD1
TGTGCCTGGGTCCAGGGGGTCAACACCGGGGAGCTGTTTTTT
CAWVQGVNTGELFF
>TRBJ1-2|18|TRBV13|.|TRBD1
TGTGCCAGCAGCTCAAAGCCGGGACAGGGGGCTCCTGACTATGGCTACACCTTC
CASSSKPGQGAPDYGYTF
>TRBJ2-1|11|TRBV29-1|once|.
TGCAGCGTCGCGGAAATATCTGAGCAGTTCTTC
CSVAEISEQFF
>TRBJ1-1|11|TRBV29-1|.|.
TGCAGCGTTGAACCGACTCTTGCAGCTTTCTTT
CSVEPTLAAFF